This entry lists 26 T cell receptor beta chains sequenced from one sample in a study of cytomegalovirus exposure and HLA in healthy donors. Amplification used 60 Vbeta primers and 13 Jbeta primers. Here immunoSEQ multiplex PCR was the method, and the copy in TCRdb shows in-frame clones only, minus some. The sample contains about 83,000 clones, approximately 70% of which appear only once. The sequenced sample was PBMCs. The receptors derive from a man in his sixties in good health and CMV-seronegative.

This clone was counted once. The genes are TRBV5-1 and TRBJ2-7; 8 bases line up with TRBD1. The V segment lost 4 bases and the J segment 3 bases; nucleotides outside the gene matches: 6. This CDR3 region has 14 residues. Germline V gene lookup returns CDR1 SGHRS and CDR2 YFSETQ. The CDR3 spells CASSPGQGLYEQYF. The CDR3 bases are TGCGCCAGCAGCCCCGGACAGGGCCTCTACGAGCAGTACTTC.

This clone was recorded a few times. CDR3 nucleotide sequence: TGTGCCAGCAGCCCCGGGACAGGGGTTTTTACAGATACGCAGTATTTT. Translating gives CASSPGTGVFTDTQYF. This rearrangement joins TRBV7-9 to TRBJ2-3, with 10 positions matching TRBD1. CDR1 is SEHNR and CDR2 is FQNEAQ in the germline V gene (reference sequence). The J segment lost 3 bases and the V segment lost 5 bases, leaving 8 bases of the junction unmatched. The CDR3 totals 16 residues.

The chain combines TRBV30 with TRBJ2-3; no definite D call. Trimming cost V 2 bases and J 6 bases, with 6 bases left between them. CDR1 is GTSNPN and CDR2 is SVGIG in the germline V gene (reference sequence). There are 11 residues in the CDR3. The DNA for the CDR3 is TGTGCCTGGAGTCCCAGGGATACGCAGTATTTT. It codes for CAWSPRDTQYF.

J is TRBJ1-5 and V is TRBV29-1; TRBD1 matches 8 bases. Germline trimming cut 6 bases from V and 0 bases from J; bases unmatched to any gene: 4. Germline V CDR1 and CDR2: SQVTM, ANQGSEA. There are 14 residues in the CDR3. CDR3 coding DNA: TGCAGCGTGTCACAGGGGGATAGCAATCAGCCCCAGCATTTT. As protein: CSVSQGDSNQPQHF.

In nucleotides, the CDR3 is TGTGCCAGCAGCCAAGAGGCTAGCGGGAGTTTACTTGAGCAGTTCTTC. Protein product: CASSQEASGSLLEQFF. The gene calls are TRBV4-2 and TRBJ2-1, with 10 bases identical to TRBD2. The germline CDR1 and CDR2 sequences are LGHNA and YNFKEQ. J was trimmed by 9 bases and V by 0 bases; bases with no gene match: 8. This CDR3 is built from 16 residues.

As DNA, the CDR3 is TGTGCCAGCAGCTTAGGGGGTTCTCTTGAGGGCGGGTCCTACAATGAGCAGTTCTTC. Protein product: CASSLGGSLEGGSYNEQFF. The genes are TRBV7-8 and TRBJ2-1, with a possible D match to TRBD2 (5 bases). V lost 1 base and J 1 base, leaving 20 bases between the germline ends. Per germline, CDR1 SGHVS and CDR2 FQNEAQ. CDR3 size: 19 residues.

This clone occurred once. The chain employs TRBV5-8 and TRBJ1-4; 11 bases are shared with TRBD1. The CDR3 totals 17 residues. Germline V gene lookup returns CDR1 SGHTS and CDR2 YDEGEE. After removal of 5 bases from V and 8 bases from J, the junction contained 14 bases not matched to a gene. In DNA, the CDR3 is TGTGCCAGCAGTTACGGGACAGGGGGTCACAAGAAGGAAAAACTGTTTTTT. Its protein is CASSYGTGGHKKEKLFF.

This clone has more than one count but fewer than ten. This chain connects TRBV29-1 to TRBJ2-5; a weak D match, TRBD1 (5 bases). The CDR3 covers 15 residues. Trimming shortened V by 6 bases and J by 1 base, and 18 bases separated the two germline ends. The germline V gene encodes CDR1 SQVTM and CDR2 ANQGSEA. The CDR3 protein is CSVLQIKTVQETQYF. CDR3 coding DNA: TGCAGCGTCCTTCAAATAAAGACAGTCCAAGAGACCCAGTACTTC.

V usage is TRBV27 and J usage is TRBJ1-2; 10 nucleotides align to TRBD1. The CDR3 consists of 13 residues. Losses at the gene ends were 4 bases for V and 8 bases for J; bases not matched to a gene: 4. Germline assignment: CDR1 MNHEY and CDR2 SMNVEV (reference sequence). The CDR3 DNA is TGTGCCAGCAGTTCTGGACAGGGGGGCGGCTACACCTTC. Translation gives CASSSGQGGGYTF.

A note on this clone: Other DNA sequences in this sample translate to the same CDR3. The V call is TRBV6-5, the J call TRBJ1-3; possibly TRBD1 for D (5 bases). CDR1 MNHEY and CDR2 SVGAGI come from the germline V gene. The length of the CDR3 is 15 residues. V lost 0 bases, J lost 0 bases, and 6 bases lay in between. CDR3 in DNA: TGTGCCAGCAGTTACTCCCAGGGCTCTGGAAACACCATATATTTT. This translates into CASSYSQGSGNTIYF.

This rearrangement joins TRBV9 to TRBJ2-1; 7 bases line up with TRBD1. This CDR3 has 13 residues. CDR1 is SGDLS, CDR2 YYNGEE, per germline. With 4 bases clipped from V and 8 bases from J, the junction kept 6 bases outside the gene matches. The CDR3 sequence: CASSITGVDEQFF. The CDR3 DNA reads as TGTGCCAGCAGCATTACAGGGGTGGATGAGCAGTTCTTC.

V is TRBV6-5 and J is TRBJ1-5; D is unclear. Germline V gene sequence: CDR1 MNHEY, CDR2 SVGAGI. V lost 7 bases to trimming and J lost 14 bases, with 15 bases between them. This CDR3 has 11 residues. The CDR3 loop reads CASKGGGREHF. Written as DNA, the CDR3 is TGTGCCAGCAAGGGAGGAGGACGGGAGCATTTT.

V gene TRBV9 combines with J gene TRBJ1-1, with 10 nucleotides matching TRBD1. With V trimmed by 4 bases and J by 10 bases, 7 bases remained unmatched. The length of the CDR3 is 13 residues. In germline, CDR1 is SGDLS, CDR2 YYNGEE. For the CDR3, the DNA is TGTGCCAGCAGCAACCGACAGGGGGCAGGAGCTTTCTTT. It specifies CASSNRQGAGAFF. The variable domain in full, with the rest retrieved from reference TRBV9 and TRBJ1-1, is DSGVTQTPKHLITATGQRVTLRCSPRSGDLSVYWYQQSLDQGLQFLIQYYNGEERAKGNILERFSAQQFPDLHSELNLSSLELGDSALYFCASSNRQGAGAFFGQGTRLTVV.

The chain employs TRBV7-8 and TRBJ2-6, with a weak D call TRBD1 (5 bases). Germline V CDR1 and CDR2: SGHVS, FQNEAQ. Trimming left V 5 bases short and J 0 bases short, with 8 bases between. The CDR3 has 15 amino acids. The CDR3 here is CASSAQGSGANVLTF. The CDR3 DNA follows: TGTGCCAGCAGCGCGCAGGGCTCTGGGGCCAACGTCCTGACTTTC.

The chain couples TRBV6-4 to TRBJ2-1; 9 bases align to TRBD1. J gave up 7 bases and V 5 bases, and 9 bases lay outside the gene matches. The CDR3 length is 15 residues. Germline lookup yields CDR1 MRHNA and CDR2 SNTAGT. CDR3 DNA: TGTGCCAGCAGTCCGGACAGGGGTACGTGGAATGAGCAGTTCTTC. This translates into CASSPDRGTWNEQFF.

This chain links TRBV28 with TRBJ1-5, with 12 bases that match TRBD1. V lost 3 bases, J lost 11 bases, and 8 bases stayed unmatched. This CDR3 is 15 amino acids long. Germline loops: CDR1 MDHEN, CDR2 SYDVKM. The DNA of the CDR3 is TGTGCCAGCAGTTTGGGGACAGGGGGCTTCGAGGCCCAGCATTTT. Protein: CASSLGTGGFEAQHF.

V is TRBV6-5 and J is TRBJ1-4, with TRBD1 as a possible D gene (6 bases). Between the trimmed V and J ends, which lost 0 bases and 2 bases, there was a span of 7 bases. CDR1 is MNHEY and CDR2 is SVGAGI in the germline V gene. The CDR3 totals 15 residues. The CDR3 DNA reads TGTGCCAGCAGTTACTCAGGGGGTACTAATGAAAAACTGTTTTTT. This translates into CASSYSGGTNEKLFF.

This chain links TRBV7-2 with TRBJ2-2; D unresolved. V gave up 1 base and J gave up 7 bases, with 7 bases separating them. This CDR3 spans 13 amino acids. Germline values: CDR1 SGHTA, CDR2 FQGNSA. CDR3 in amino acids: CASSLGVDGELFF. DNA for the CDR3: TGTGCCAGCAGCTTAGGAGTTGACGGGGAGCTGTTTTTT.

The V call is TRBV7-9, the J call TRBJ2-7; 13 bases are a match to TRBD2. Germline trimming cut 5 bases from V and 2 bases from J; bases unmatched to any gene: 12. The CDR3 consists of 18 residues. Germline V CDR1 and CDR2: SEHNR, FQNEAQ (reference sequence). This CDR3 is CASSLWTSGSIRTYEQYF. The CDR3 region has the DNA TGTGCCAGCAGCCTTTGGACTAGCGGGAGTATTCGCACCTACGAGCAGTACTTC.

The chain is built from TRBV7-6 and TRBJ2-1; 12 nucleotides line up with TRBD2. This CDR3 is built from 17 residues. The V gene's germline CDR1 is SGHVS and CDR2 FNYEAQ. Trimming at V came to 1 base and at J to 5 bases, leaving 6 bases not matched to a gene. In DNA form, the CDR3 reads TGTGCCAGCAGCTTAGAGCTGGGACTAGCGGGCCACAATGAGCAGTTCTTC. Encoded protein: CASSLELGLAGHNEQFF.

This chain connects TRBV2 to TRBJ2-1; 13 bases are a match to TRBD2. Germline CDR1 and CDR2: SNHLY and FYNNEI. V dropped 6 bases and J dropped 9; count of bases not matched to a gene: 11. The CDR3 has 16 amino acids. As DNA, the CDR3 is TGTGCCAGCAGGCTTTTGACTAGCGGGGGGCGGGGTGAGCAGTTCTTC. Its translation is CASRLLTSGGRGEQFF.

Turning to this clone: An end of the junction differs from the germline gene, which may be a read error. The J gene is TRBJ1-1, the V gene TRBV14; possibly TRBD1 for D (5 bases). The CDR3 length is 15 residues. Germline V lookup: CDR1 SGHDN, CDR2 FVKESK. The CDR3 coding sequence is TGTGCCAGCAGCCAACGCCACGACAGTGCCTCGAAACCGGGCTTT. Translation: CASSQRHDSASKPGF.

The chain carries TRBV2 and TRBJ2-6; D gene unclear. CDR3 length equals 13 residues. The V gene's germline CDR1 is SNHLY and CDR2 FYNNEI. V was trimmed by 7 bases and J by 1 base, leaving 5 bases between them. CDR3 in amino acids: CASTLSGANVLTF. The DNA for the CDR3 is TGTGCCAGCACATTGTCTGGGGCCAACGTCCTGACTTTC. Filled out from reference TRBV2 and TRBJ2-6, the complete variable domain reads EPEVTQTPSHQVTQMGQEVILRCVPISNHLYFYWYRQILGQKVEFLVSFYNNEISEKSEIFDDQFSVERPDGSNFTLKIRSTKLEDSAMYFCASTLSGANVLTFGAGSRLTVL.

For the CDR3, the DNA is TGTGCCAGCTCTGGGCGGGCTAGCGGGGTCTCCTACGAGCAGTACTTC. This gives the protein CASSGRASGVSYEQYF. This rearrangement joins TRBV7-8 to TRBJ2-7; TRBD2 matches at 9 bases. This CDR3 spans 16 amino acids. The trim removed 8 bases at V and 0 bases at J, leaving 11 bases unmatched. The germline CDR1 and CDR2 sequences are SGHVS and FQNEAQ. Filled out from reference TRBV7-8 and TRBJ2-7, the complete variable domain reads GAGVSQSPRYKVAKRGQDVALRCDPISGHVSLFWYQQALGQGPEFLTYFQNEAQLDKSGLPSDRFFAERPEGSVSTLKIQRTQQEDSAVYLCASSGRASGVSYEQYFGPGTRLTVT.

This clone has just a few counts. J is TRBJ1-5 and V is TRBV30; tentatively, D is TRBD1 (5 bases). This CDR3 is built from 19 residues. The germline gives CDR1 GTSNPN, CDR2 SVGIG (reference sequence). Trimming removed 6 bases from V and 0 bases from J, with 27 bases in between. The CDR3 bases are TGTGCCTGTTCTGCCTCGACTTCGTGGGGCTCTAATAGCAATCAGCCCCAGCATTTT. Protein product: CACSASTSWGSNSNQPQHF. The entire variable domain, with the rest obtained from reference TRBV30 and TRBJ1-5, is as follows: SQTIHQWPATLVQPVGSPLSLECTVEGTSNPNLYWYRQAAGRGLQLLFYSVGIGQISSEVPQNLSASRPQDRQFILSSKKLLLSDSGFYLCACSASTSWGSNSNQPQHFGDGTRLSIL.

J is TRBJ2-2 and V is TRBV2; D is unresolved. CDR1 is SNHLY, CDR2 FYNNEI, per germline. There are 14 residues in the CDR3. V was trimmed by 1 base and J by 5 bases, leaving 8 bases between them. The CDR3 region is CASSEGRQTGELFF. The CDR3 bases are TGTGCCAGCAGTGAAGGCAGGCAAACCGGGGAGCTGTTTTTT.